Listed below are T cell receptor beta chains from one sample, sequenced in a study of cytomegalovirus exposure and HLA in healthy donors. Clones were sequenced by immunoSEQ multiplex PCR, and TCRdb holds only the in-frame ones, with some missing. This sample has 160,000 or so clones; roughly 76% occur once, and the top ten carry under 15%. Input material: PBMCs. The receptors originated from a woman between 45 and 60 years old in good health and CMV-seronegative. Each CDR3 is given with its conserved first and last residue. Fields, in order: clone size, J gene, V gene, D gene, CDR3 DNA, CDR3 protein. The D gene is left open where the match is weak. Not all rows give a size; the values are once, few, many and, for expanded clones, a class.

. | TRBJ2-7 | TRBV5-1 | . | TGCGCCAGCCAGGGGACGGTTGGCTACGAGCAGTACTTC | CASQGTVGYEQYF
. | TRBJ2-7 | TRBV2 | . | TGTGCCAGCAGTGTTTATTCCGAGCAGTACTTC | CASSVYSEQYF
. | TRBJ2-3 | TRBV7-9 | . | TGTGCCAGCAGCTGGCCCCAGGACAGTCACACAGATACGCAGTATTTT | CASSWPQDSHTDTQYF
once | TRBJ1-2 | TRBV5-4 | TRBD1 | TGTGCCAGCAGCCTATCCGGGACAGGGAACTATGGCTACACCTTC | CASSLSGTGNYGYTF
. | TRBJ1-1 | TRBV19 | . | TGTGCCAGTAGTATGGGCGGGGCGATGAACACTGAAGCTTTCTTT | CASSMGGAMNTEAFF
once | TRBJ2-7 | TRBV6-1 | TRBD2 | TGTGCCAGCAGTGGGACTAGCGGAGATTACGAGCAGTACTTC | CASSGTSGDYEQYF
. | TRBJ1-1 | TRBV27 | . | TGTGCCAGCAGTAGGTTCAGGGCGACAGGTGGTGAAGCTTTCTTT | CASSRFRATGGEAFF
. | TRBJ2-1 | TRBV9 | TRBD2 | TGTGCCAGCAGCGTCGGGACTAGCGTTTACAATGAGCAGTTCTTC | CASSVGTSVYNEQFF
. | TRBJ2-7 | TRBV5-1 | . | TGCGCCAGCAGCTTGGGACAGGCCCCCTACGAGCAGTACTTC | CASSLGQAPYEQYF
. | TRBJ2-3 | TRBV7-2 | TRBD2 | TGTGCCAGCAGCTTCCGTAGCGGGGGCTTCTCTAGCACAGATACGCAGTATTTT | CASSFRSGGFSSTDTQYF
. | TRBJ2-7 | TRBV11-2 | TRBD2 | TGTGCCAGCAGCACAGGAACTAGCGGCTACGAGCAGTACTTC | CASSTGTSGYEQYF
. | TRBJ2-1 | TRBV6-1 | TRBD1 | TGTGCCAGCATCTGGACAGGGGCCGGCAATGAGCAGTTCTTC | CASIWTGAGNEQFF
few | TRBJ1-5 | TRBV2 | . | TGTGCCAGCGCTTTATCTATTGGCGGTCAGCCCCAGCATTTT | CASALSIGGQPQHF
few | TRBJ1-2 | TRBV27 | TRBD1 | TGTGCCAGCAGTCCCCTACGGCAGGGGGCTTTAGGAGGCTACACCTTC | CASSPLRQGALGGYTF
. | TRBJ2-1 | TRBV7-8 | . | TGTGCCAGCAGCTTAGCGAGCTCCTACAATGAGCAGTTCTTC | CASSLASSYNEQFF
few | TRBJ1-1 | TRBV6-6 | . | TGTGTCGTTCTGACTATGAACACTGAAGCTTTCTTT | CVVLTMNTEAFF
few | TRBJ2-7 | TRBV9 | . | TGTGCCAGCACCAGGGGCCCCAGCTCCTACGAGCAGTACTTC | CASTRGPSSYEQYF
. | TRBJ2-1 | TRBV7-9 | . | TGTGCCAGCAGCCCGAGGTACGATGAGCAGTTCTTC | CASSPRYDEQFF
. | TRBJ1-2 | TRBV5-4 | TRBD1 | TGTGCCAGCAGCTTAAACAGGGGGCAGCTGGGCTACACCTTC | CASSLNRGQLGYTF
. | TRBJ2-3 | TRBV6-6 | TRBD2 | TGTGCCAGCAGTTTAGCGGGGACTCTAACAGATACGCAGTATTTT | CASSLAGTLTDTQYF
. | TRBJ2-3 | TRBV5-1 | TRBD2 | TGCGCCAGCAGCGGGGGAAGCGGGAGTGGGGCTACGCAGTATTTT | CASSGGSGSGATQYF
few | TRBJ2-1 | TRBV5-1 | TRBD2 | TGCGCCAGCAGCCGGGAGGGGAATGAGCAGTTCTTC | CASSREGNEQFF
once | TRBJ2-5 | TRBV5-1 | . | TGCGCCAGCAGCTTTTTCGGGGGGCCTGAAGAGACCCAGTACTTC | CASSFFGGPEETQYF
few | TRBJ1-5 | TRBV28 | TRBD1 | TGTGCCAGCACCTCTCCTGGACAGGGCAATCAGCCCCAGCATTTT | CASTSPGQGNQPQHF
. | TRBJ2-5 | TRBV2 | . | TGTGCCAGCAGGAGAGCGGCCCCTCCCTTGGACTTC | CASRRAAPPLDF
. | TRBJ2-6 | TRBV9 | . | TGTGCCAGCAGCTTCCGGACAGCTCTCTCTGGGGCCAACGTCCTGACTTTC | CASSFRTALSGANVLTF
. | TRBJ1-1 | TRBV7-9 | . | TGTTCCAGCAGCGGAGGGTTAGCTTTCTTT | CSSSGGLAFF
once | TRBJ2-3 | TRBV20-1 | . | TGCAGTGCTAGGCGGACAGATACGCAGTATTTT | CSARRTDTQYF
few | TRBJ2-5 | TRBV6-6 | . | TGTGCCAGCAGTTCCAAATCGGTAAAAGAGACCCAGTACTTC | CASSSKSVKETQYF
. | TRBJ2-1 | TRBV4-3 | . | TGCGCCAGCAGCCAAGCCTTTTCGGGCTACAATGAGCAGTTCTTC | CASSQAFSGYNEQFF
. | TRBJ1-1 | TRBV2 | . | TGTGCCAGCAGCCCCGCCGGCGGGACGTCTTTCTTT | CASSPAGGTSFF
. | TRBJ2-5 | TRBV5-1 | . | TGCGCCAGCAGCTTGGCCGGGTCGTGGTTCGGGGAGACCCAGTACTTC | CASSLAGSWFGETQYF
. | TRBJ1-1 | TRBV2 | . | TGTGCCAGCAGTCTGACAGTTACCCAGGAAGCTTTCTTT | CASSLTVTQEAFF
. | TRBJ2-7 | TRBV28 | . | TGTGCCAGCAGAACAGGGCCGAACGGGATCTACGAGCAGTACTTC | CASRTGPNGIYEQYF
. | TRBJ1-1 | TRBV2 | . | TGTGCCAGCAGTGAAGCGAGAGTGAGAGAAGCTTTCTTT | CASSEARVREAFF
. | TRBJ1-2 | TRBV6-1 | TRBD1 | TGTGCCAGCAGTGAAGTGGGACAGGGGAACTATGGCTACACCTTC | CASSEVGQGNYGYTF
. | TRBJ2-1 | TRBV5-1 | . | TGCGCCAGTAGCTTGGGGCCGCAGGCCTACAATGAGCAGTTCTTC | CASSLGPQAYNEQFF
. | TRBJ2-3 | TRBV2 | . | TGTGCCAGCAGTTTAGACACAGATACGCAGTATTTT | CASSLDTDTQYF
. | TRBJ1-5 | TRBV2 | . | TGTGCCAGCACCTCCCGGGCGGGGGCGAATCAGCCCCAGCATTTT | CASTSRAGANQPQHF
. | TRBJ2-7 | TRBV10-3 | . | TGTGCCATCAGTGAAGGCGGCTACGAGCAGTACTTC | CAISEGGYEQYF
. | TRBJ2-1 | TRBV10-3 | TRBD2 | TGTGCCATCAGTGGACTAGCGGAATACAATGAGCAGTTCTTC | CAISGLAEYNEQFF
. | TRBJ2-1 | TRBV15 | TRBD1 | TGTGCCACCAGCGAGGACAGGAGCCGGGGGCAGTTCTTC | CATSEDRSRGQFF
. | TRBJ2-7 | TRBV2 | . | TGTGCCAGCAGCCGAGGGGGAAGCTCCTACGAGCAGTACTTC | CASSRGGSSYEQYF
. | TRBJ2-7 | TRBV18 | . | TGTGCCAGCTCGCTTGAGGCGCTGAACTACGAGCAGTACTTC | CASSLEALNYEQYF
. | TRBJ1-2 | TRBV4-3 | . | TGCGCCAGCAGCCAAGCCAGGGTTGGAAACTATGGCTACACCTTC | CASSQARVGNYGYTF
. | TRBJ1-3 | TRBV5-6 | . | TGTGCCAGCAGCTCGGACAGCGCTTTCTCTGGAAACACCATATATTTT | CASSSDSAFSGNTIYF
. | TRBJ2-2 | TRBV19 | . | TGTGCCAGTAGTATAGGGAGCAGGGCTAACACCGGGGAGCTGTTTTTT | CASSIGSRANTGELFF
. | TRBJ2-1 | TRBV19 | TRBD2 | TGTGCCAGTAGTCCGGGACTAAGCTCCTACAATGAGCAGTTCTTC | CASSPGLSSYNEQFF
. | TRBJ2-4 | TRBV5-1 | TRBD1 | TGCGCCAGCAGTCCGACAGGGGGGGAAAACATTCAGTACTTC | CASSPTGGENIQYF
. | TRBJ2-1 | TRBV4-2 | TRBD2 | TGTGCCAGCAGCCTCGGGGGGTCTCGGAATGAGCAGTTCTTC | CASSLGGSRNEQFF